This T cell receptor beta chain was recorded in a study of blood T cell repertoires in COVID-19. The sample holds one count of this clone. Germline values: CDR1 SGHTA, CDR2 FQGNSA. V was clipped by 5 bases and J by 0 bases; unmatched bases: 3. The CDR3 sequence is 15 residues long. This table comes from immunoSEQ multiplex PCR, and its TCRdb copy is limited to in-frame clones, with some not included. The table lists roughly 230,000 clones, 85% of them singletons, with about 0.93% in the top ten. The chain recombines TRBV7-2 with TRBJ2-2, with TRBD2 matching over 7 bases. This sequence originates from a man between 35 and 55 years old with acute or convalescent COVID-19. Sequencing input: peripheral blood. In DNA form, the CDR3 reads TGTGCCAGCAGCCGGGAGGCTACGAACACCGGGGAGCTGTTTTTT. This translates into CASSREATNTGELFF.